This T cell receptor beta chain was observed in a study of regulatory T cells in long-lasting Graves disease. About the research overall: By definition, persistent Graves' disease involved antithyroid drugs for over 5 years alongside positive TSH receptor antibodies. Study outcomes and limitations: Those with persistent disease had in common more public clonotypes (2,741) than new patients (roughly 1,000). Gene preferences differed: TRBV28, TRBJ1-2, TRBJ2-5 in persistent cases.

Time point described: persistent/refractory GD, antithyroid drugs over 5 years with positive TRAb. The TCR library was prepared using RNA isolated from PBMCs. Patients were from an endocrinology department in Xi'an, China. Arm-PCR of CDR3 regions with iRepertoire HTBI primers generated TCR beta libraries. TCRdb fed the multiplex PCR reads into MiXCR, producing one record per CDR3 protein. The table records 700,000 or so distinct CDR3 sequences, around 30% of them present only once. The germline gives CDR1 WSHSY, CDR2 SAAADI. V was shortened by 6 bases and J by 5 bases, with 11 bases between the two germline ends. The CDR3 extends over 13 amino acids. Comments on this clonotype: Its specificity is not known.

The rearrangement joins TRBV10-2 to TRBJ1-5; tentatively, D is TRBD1 (5 bases). The receptor was derived from a female donor with Graves disease. The source material was peripheral blood mononuclear cells (PBMCs), sampled when the disease was refractory, from a patient treated with antithyroid drugs. Here the CDR3 reads CASREGPHQPQHF. CDR3 DNA: TGCGCCAGCAGGGAGGGGCCCCATCAGCCCCAGCATTTT.